The rows below give T cell receptor beta chains drawn from one sample of a study of control samples from healthy donors and cancer patients. Only in-frame clones appear in the TCRdb table, and some are missing; sequencing was by immunoSEQ multiplex PCR. The sample carries about 51,000 clones, about 92% recorded once. The sequencing sample was made of PBMCs. These receptors came from a man aged 40-55 years with colorectal cancer. Both conserved end residues are part of each CDR3. D genes are given only for firm matches. The size of a clone is reported for some rows only, either as once, few or many, or as a class for expanded clones.

J gene | clone size | V gene | D gene | CDR3 protein | CDR3 DNA
TRBJ2-5 | . | TRBV7-9 | . | CASSWGEVIHF | TGTGCCAGCAGTTGGGGCGAAGTTATACACTTC
TRBJ2-1 | . | TRBV19 | TRBD2 | CASSIVWTSGNNEQFF | TGTGCCAGTAGTATTGTCTGGACTAGCGGGAACAATGAGCAGTTCTTC
TRBJ2-6 | . | TRBV5-6 | . | CASSFFSSGANVLTF | TGTGCCAGCAGCTTCTTCAGCTCTGGGGCCAACGTCCTGACTTTC
TRBJ1-1 | . | TRBV6-5 | . | CASVRAMNTEAFF | TGTGCCAGCGTCAGGGCTATGAACACTGAAGCTTTCTTT
TRBJ1-2 | . | TRBV21-1 | . | CASSKRIQRGYTF | TGTGCCAGCAGCAAGCGGATCCAGAGGGGCTACACCTTC
TRBJ2-1 | . | TRBV24-1 | TRBD2 | CATSDWGAGSYNEQFF | TGTGCCACCAGTGATTGGGGAGCGGGGAGTTACAATGAGCAGTTCTTC
TRBJ2-1 | . | TRBV4-1 | TRBD1 | CASSQGTGSPYNEQFF | TGCGCCAGCAGCCAAGGGACAGGGTCCCCCTACAATGAGCAGTTCTTC
TRBJ1-4 | . | TRBV19 | . | CASSIGAGQSREKLFF | TGTGCCAGTAGTATAGGTGCCGGACAGTCTAGAGAAAAACTGTTTTTT
TRBJ1-5 | . | TRBV19 | . | CASSKAYSNQPQHF | TGTGCCAGTAGTAAGGCGTATAGCAATCAGCCCCAGCATTTT
TRBJ2-1 | . | TRBV24-1 | TRBD2 | CATSDDGNGGRQFF | TGTGCCACCAGTGACGATGGGAACGGGGGGAGGCAGTTCTTC
TRBJ2-1 | . | TRBV19 | TRBD2 | CASRGLAGGGAYNEQFF | TGTGCCAGTAGGGGACTAGCGGGAGGCGGGGCCTACAATGAGCAGTTCTTC
TRBJ2-1 | . | TRBV7-9 | . | CASSLVHNEQFF | TGTGCCAGCAGCTTAGTACACAATGAGCAGTTCTTC
TRBJ1-3 | once | TRBV6-5 | . | CASSLDSSGNTIYF | TGTGCCAGCAGTTTAGACAGTTCTGGAAACACCATATATTTT
TRBJ2-3 | once | TRBV6-5 | TRBD2 | CASSYGRATDTQYF | TGTGCCAGCAGTTACGGGAGGGCCACAGATACGCAGTATTTT
TRBJ2-3 | . | TRBV29-1 | TRBD2 | CSVLPGSGGDTQYF | TGCAGCGTTCTCCCGGGATCGGGGGGAGATACGCAGTATTTT
TRBJ1-3 | . | TRBV7-2 | . | CASSLGSSGNTIYF | TGTGCCAGCAGCTTGGGATCCTCTGGAAACACCATATATTTT
TRBJ2-1 | . | TRBV10-3 | . | CAISPRDEQFF | TGTGCCATCAGTCCTAGAGATGAGCAGTTCTTC
TRBJ2-7 | . | TRBV5-1 | . | CASSFRDTSSYEQYF | TGCGCCAGCAGCTTCCGGGACACCTCGTCCTACGAGCAGTACTTC
TRBJ1-5 | . | TRBV4-1 | . | CASSQDAPRRGSNQPQHF | TGCGCCAGCAGCCAAGACGCCCCCCGGAGGGGAAGCAATCAGCCCCAGCATTTT
TRBJ1-2 | . | TRBV29-1 | TRBD1 | CSVDRQGAYGYTF | TGCAGCGTTGATCGACAGGGAGCCTATGGCTACACCTTC
TRBJ2-2 | . | TRBV6-2/TRBV6-3 | . | CASSRQLSGELFF | TGTGCCAGCAGTAGACAACTATCCGGGGAGCTGTTTTTT
TRBJ1-6 | . | TRBV18 | . | CASSPLEQNSPLHF | TGTGCCAGCTCACCATTGGAACAGAATTCACCCCTCCACTTT
TRBJ1-1 | . | TRBV6-6 | . | CASSYSGRNTEAFF | TGTGCCAGCAGTTACTCCGGGCGGAACACTGAAGCTTTCTTT
TRBJ1-4 | . | TRBV6-5 | . | CASRVGGFGEKLFF | TGTGCCAGCAGGGTAGGGGGGTTTGGAGAAAAACTGTTTTTT
TRBJ1-2 | . | TRBV29-1 | . | CSVGWGDGYTF | TGCAGCGTTGGCTGGGGCGATGGCTACACCTTC
TRBJ1-2 | . | TRBV7-8 | TRBD1 | CASSKYRGQGSGYTF | TGTGCCAGCAGCAAATACCGGGGACAGGGCAGTGGCTACACCTTC
TRBJ2-7 | . | TRBV5-6 | TRBD2 | CASSSVAGGPYEQYF | TGTGCCAGCAGCTCAGTAGCGGGAGGCCCCTACGAGCAGTACTTC
TRBJ1-2 | . | TRBV11-2 | TRBD1 | CASSLEAGGPYGYTF | TGTGCCAGCAGCTTAGAGGCAGGGGGTCCATATGGCTACACCTTC
TRBJ2-7 | . | TRBV27 | TRBD2 | CASSATLAGGSHEQYF | TGTGCCAGCAGTGCCACACTAGCGGGAGGGTCCCACGAGCAGTACTTC
TRBJ2-5 | few | TRBV18 | . | CASSPKLYQETQYF | TGTGCCAGCTCACCAAAACTGTACCAAGAGACCCAGTACTTC
TRBJ2-7 | . | TRBV5-1 | . | CASSRDVSPYEQYF | TGCGCCAGCAGCCGCGACGTCTCGCCCTACGAGCAGTACTTC
TRBJ2-7 | . | TRBV28 | . | CASSWGGMSSYGQYF | TGTGCCAGCAGTTGGGGAGGAATGAGCTCCTACGGGCAGTACTTC
TRBJ2-4 | . | TRBV27 | . | CASSLFRGKNIQYF | TGTGCCAGCAGTTTATTCCGGGGGAAAAACATTCAGTACTTC
TRBJ1-4 | . | TRBV5-1 | . | CASSSNLGENEKLFF | TGCGCCAGCAGCTCGAATCTCGGTGAGAATGAAAAACTGTTTTTT
TRBJ2-7 | . | TRBV11-2 | . | CASSLPGSYEQYF | TGTGCCAGCAGCTTACCAGGGAGCTACGAGCAGTACTTC
TRBJ2-7 | . | TRBV7-2 | TRBD1 | CASSLDRASYEQYF | TGTGCCAGCAGCTTGGACAGGGCTTCCTACGAGCAGTACTTC
TRBJ1-6 | once | TRBV6-6 | . | CASTVGYHNSPLHF | TGTGCCAGCACTGTGGGTTACCATAATTCACCCCTCCACTTT
TRBJ1-1 | . | TRBV7-2 | . | CASSWSRTANTEAFF | TGTGCCAGCAGCTGGAGTCGGACAGCCAACACTGAAGCTTTCTTT
TRBJ2-2 | few | TRBV7-2 | . | CASRHGRTNTGELFF | TGTGCCAGCAGGCACGGGAGAACGAACACCGGGGAGCTGTTTTTT
TRBJ2-5 | . | TRBV29-1 | TRBD2 | CSAGRDYETQYF | TGCAGCGCCGGCCGGGACTATGAGACCCAGTACTTC
TRBJ2-1 | . | TRBV6-4 | . | CASSDLGTGFF | TGTGCCAGCAGTGACCTCGGGACCGGGTTCTTC